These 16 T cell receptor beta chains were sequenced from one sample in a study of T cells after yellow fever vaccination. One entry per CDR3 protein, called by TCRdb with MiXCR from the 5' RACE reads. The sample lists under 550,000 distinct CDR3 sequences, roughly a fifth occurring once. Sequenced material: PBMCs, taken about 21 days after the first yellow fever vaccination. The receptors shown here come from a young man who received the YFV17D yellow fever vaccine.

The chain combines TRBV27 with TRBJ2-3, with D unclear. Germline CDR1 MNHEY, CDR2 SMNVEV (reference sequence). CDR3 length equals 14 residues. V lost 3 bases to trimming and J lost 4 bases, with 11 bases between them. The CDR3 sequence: CASSFFQPSDTQYF. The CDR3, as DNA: TGTGCCAGCAGTTTCTTCCAGCCCTCAGATACGCAGTATTTT.

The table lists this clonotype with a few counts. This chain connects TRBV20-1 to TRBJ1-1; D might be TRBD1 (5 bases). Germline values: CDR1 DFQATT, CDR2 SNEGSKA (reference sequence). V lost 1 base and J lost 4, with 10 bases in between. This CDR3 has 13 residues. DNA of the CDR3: TGCAGTGCTAGAGTCCCGGGGGGCACTGAAGCTTTCTTT. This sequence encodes CSARVPGGTEAFF.

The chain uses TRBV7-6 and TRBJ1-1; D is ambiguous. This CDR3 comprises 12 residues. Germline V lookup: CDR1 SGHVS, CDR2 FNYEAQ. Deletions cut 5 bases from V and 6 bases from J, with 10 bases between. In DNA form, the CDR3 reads TGTGCCAGCAGCGGGGAGGAGGCTGAAGCTTTCTTT. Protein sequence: CASSGEEAEAFF.

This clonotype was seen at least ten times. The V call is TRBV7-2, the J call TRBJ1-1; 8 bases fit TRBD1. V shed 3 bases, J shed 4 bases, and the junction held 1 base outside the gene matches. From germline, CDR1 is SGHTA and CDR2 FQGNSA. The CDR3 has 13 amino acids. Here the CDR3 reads CASSLGQATEAFF. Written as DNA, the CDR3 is TGTGCCAGCAGCTTGGGACAGGCCACTGAAGCTTTCTTT.

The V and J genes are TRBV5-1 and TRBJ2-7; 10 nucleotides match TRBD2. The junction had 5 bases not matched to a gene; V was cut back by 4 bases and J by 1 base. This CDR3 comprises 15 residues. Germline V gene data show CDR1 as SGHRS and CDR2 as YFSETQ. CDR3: CASSEGLAVSYEQYF. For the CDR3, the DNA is TGCGCCAGCAGCGAAGGACTAGCGGTTTCCTACGAGCAGTACTTC. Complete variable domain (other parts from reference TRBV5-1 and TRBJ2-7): KAGVTQTPRYLIKTRGQQVTLSCSPISGHRSVSWYQQTPGQGLQFLFEYFSETQRNKGNFPGRFSGRQFSNSRSEMNVSTLELGDSALYLCASSEGLAVSYEQYFGPGTRLTVT.

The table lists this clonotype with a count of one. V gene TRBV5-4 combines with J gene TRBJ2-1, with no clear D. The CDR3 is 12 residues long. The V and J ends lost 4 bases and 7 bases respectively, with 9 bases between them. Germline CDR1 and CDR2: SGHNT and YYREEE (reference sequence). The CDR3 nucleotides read TGTGCCAGCAGCCCAAACCGGAATGAGCAGTTCTTC. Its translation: CASSPNRNEQFF.

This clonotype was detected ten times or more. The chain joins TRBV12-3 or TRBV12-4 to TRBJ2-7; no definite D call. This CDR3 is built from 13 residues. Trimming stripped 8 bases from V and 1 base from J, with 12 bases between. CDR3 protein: CASSKVPSYEQYF. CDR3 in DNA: TGTGCCAGCTCTAAAGTACCTTCCTACGAGCAGTACTTC.

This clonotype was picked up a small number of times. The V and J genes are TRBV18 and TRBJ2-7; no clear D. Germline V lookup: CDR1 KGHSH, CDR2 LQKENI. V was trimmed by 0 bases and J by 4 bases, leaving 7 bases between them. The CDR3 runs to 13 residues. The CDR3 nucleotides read TGTGCCAGCTCACCACCATCTGATTACGAGCAGTACGTC. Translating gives CASSPPSDYEQYV.

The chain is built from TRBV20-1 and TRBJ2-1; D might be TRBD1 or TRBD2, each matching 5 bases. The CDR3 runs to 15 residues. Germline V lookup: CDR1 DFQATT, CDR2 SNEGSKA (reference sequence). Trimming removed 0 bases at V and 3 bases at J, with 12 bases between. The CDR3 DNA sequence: TGCAGTGCTAGAGATCCGAAGGGACGCTACAATGAGCAGTTCTTC. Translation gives CSARDPKGRYNEQFF.

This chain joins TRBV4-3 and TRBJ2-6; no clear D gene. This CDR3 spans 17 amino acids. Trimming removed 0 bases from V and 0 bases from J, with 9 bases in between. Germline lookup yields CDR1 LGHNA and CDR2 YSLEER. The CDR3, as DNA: TGCGCCAGCAGCCAAGATCCGAGGATCTCTGGGGCCAACGTCCTGACTTTC. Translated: CASSQDPRISGANVLTF.

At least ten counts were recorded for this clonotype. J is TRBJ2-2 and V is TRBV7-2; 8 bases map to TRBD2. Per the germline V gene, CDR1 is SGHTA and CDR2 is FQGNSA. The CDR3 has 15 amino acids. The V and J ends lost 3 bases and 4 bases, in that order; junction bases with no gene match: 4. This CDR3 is CASSFSGGGTGELFF. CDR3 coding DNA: TGTGCCAGCAGCTTCAGCGGGGGCGGCACCGGGGAGCTGTTTTTT.

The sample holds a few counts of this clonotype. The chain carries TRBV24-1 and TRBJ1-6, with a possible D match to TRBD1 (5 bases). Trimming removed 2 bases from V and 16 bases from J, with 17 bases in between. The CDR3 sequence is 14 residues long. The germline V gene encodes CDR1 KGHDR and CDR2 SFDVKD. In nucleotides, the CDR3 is TGTGCCACCAGTGATTCAACCACCGGGACCCAACTCCACTTT. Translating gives CATSDSTTGTQLHF.

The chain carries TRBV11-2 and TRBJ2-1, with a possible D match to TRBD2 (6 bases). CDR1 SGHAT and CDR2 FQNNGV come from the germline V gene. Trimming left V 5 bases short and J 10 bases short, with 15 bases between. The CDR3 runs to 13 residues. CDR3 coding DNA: TGTGCCAGCAGCCCCCCCGGGGCGGGGGAGCAGTTCTTC. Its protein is CASSPPGAGEQFF.

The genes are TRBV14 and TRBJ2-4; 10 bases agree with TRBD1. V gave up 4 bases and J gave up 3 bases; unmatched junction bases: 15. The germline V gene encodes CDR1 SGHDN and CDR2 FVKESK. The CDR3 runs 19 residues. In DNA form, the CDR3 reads TGTGCCAGCAGCCGAAGATCGGGCCCCGGGACAGGGGACAAAAACATTCAGTACTTC. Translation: CASSRRSGPGTGDKNIQYF.

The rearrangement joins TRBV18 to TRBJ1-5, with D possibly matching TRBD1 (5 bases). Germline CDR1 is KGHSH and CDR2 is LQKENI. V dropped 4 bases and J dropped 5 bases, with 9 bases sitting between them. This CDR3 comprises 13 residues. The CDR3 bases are TGTGCCAGCTCACGTGACAGTTATCAGCCCCAGCATTTT. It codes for CASSRDSYQPQHF.

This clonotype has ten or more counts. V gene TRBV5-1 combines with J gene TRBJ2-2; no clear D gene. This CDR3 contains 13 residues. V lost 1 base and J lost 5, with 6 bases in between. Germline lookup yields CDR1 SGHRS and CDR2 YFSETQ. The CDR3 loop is CASSLILTGELFF. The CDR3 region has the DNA TGCGCCAGCAGCTTGATTTTAACCGGGGAGCTGTTTTTT.